This T cell receptor beta chain was captured by sequencing in a study of blood T cell repertoires in COVID-19. In the study overall: The study drew acute and convalescent COVID-19 samples from the United States, Italy and Spain. The analysed material was cDNA or gDNA that came from T cells, B-cell-depleted T cells, or PBMCs.

Trimming cost V 0 bases and J 6 bases, with 15 bases left between them. This CDR3 region has 15 residues. Germline-derived CDR1 and CDR2 are GTSNPN and SVGIG (reference sequence). Original handling: Reference gene primers were amplified, and this amplification served to estimate nucleated cell counts. Sequenced by immunoSEQ multiplex PCR; TCRdb stores in-frame clones only, minus some. The V and J calls and clone size come from that table; D and trimming were worked out from the DNA. The sample holds around 62,000 clones, 65% to 90% seen once. The material sequenced was peripheral blood. The clonotype comes from a man aged 45 to 65 with acute or convalescent COVID-19. V usage is TRBV30 and J usage is TRBJ1-5; weak D call: TRBD1 (6 bases). In DNA, the CDR3 is TGTGCCTGGAGTGTACAAACAGGGCCAGGTCAGCCCCAGCATTTT. It specifies CAWSVQTGPGQPQHF.